Shown below are 5 T cell receptor beta chains from a single sample sequenced in a study of tumor-infiltrating lymphocytes in primary liver carcinoma. The template, 500 ng total RNA, yielded TCR beta cDNA made with a constant-region primer. Amplification in three nested multiplex PCR rounds with slightly modified ARM-PCR gave rise to TCR beta libraries. In the first two PCR rounds, TRBV1-TRBV30 forward primers were paired with a C-beta reverse primer, and each round lasted approximately 10 cycles. TCRdb independently ran MiXCR on the multiplex PCR reads; one entry per CDR3 protein. The sample shows approximately 100,000 distinct CDR3 sequences, around two thirds of them seen only once. Extraction of RNA together with DNA used roughly 20-32 mg of unsorted bulk tissue. Sequenced input: liver tumor tissue from sampling region 2. Described subset: tumor region T2, inferior pole. These receptors originate from an older woman with primary liver carcinoma and hepatitis B virus infection.

On this clonotype: Given the absence of the conserved phenylalanine or tryptophan at the CDR3 end, a read error is likely. The DNA is omitted, as the CDR3 cannot be located on it reliably, and the CDR3 follows TCRdb's listing. This chain uses TRBV11-1 with TRBJ2-2; the DNA was not used to check the table's D call, TRBD2. The germline gives CDR1 SGHAT, CDR2 FQDESV (reference sequence). Inclusive of both ends, the CDR3 amounts to 17 amino acids. The CDR3 reads CGSSLGRLAGLAGELSS.

As for this clonotype: The junction shows a germline mismatch at one end, possibly a read error. This chain's CDR3 is CNVEGSMRGEKLFF. DNA of the CDR3: TGCAACGTTGAAGGCAGCATGAGAGGTGAAAAACTGTTTTTT. The chain couples TRBV29-1 to TRBJ1-4, with unresolved D. This CDR3 has 14 amino acids. Germline CDR1 SQVTM, CDR2 ANQGSEA.

The chain recombines TRBV11-2 with TRBJ2-2; TRBD2 matches 8 bases. This CDR3 contains 13 residues. The ends lost 5 bases at V and 12 bases at J; junction bases unmatched: 8. Per the germline V gene, CDR1 is SGHAT and CDR2 is FQNNGV. CDR3 amino acids: CASSESGLVKLFF. The CDR3 DNA is TGTGCCAGCAGCGAGTCGGGACTAGTGAAGCTGTTTTTT.

The V gene is TRBV12-3 or TRBV12-4, the J gene TRBJ2-3; no clear D. This CDR3 has 12 residues. With 5 bases removed from V and 5 bases from J, the gap between germline ends came to 8 bases. CDR3: CASSPQVDTQYF. DNA for the CDR3: TGTGCCAGCAGTCCCCAGGTAGATACGCAGTATTTT.

With respect to this clonotype: The conserved closing phenylalanine or tryptophan is absent in this CDR3, likely reflecting a read error. This chain joins TRBV14 and TRBJ2-1, with 8 bases identical to TRBD2. Germline CDR1 and CDR2: SGHDN and FVKESK. This CDR3 region has 17 residues. Here the CDR3 reads CGSSQGGSGKPYNEQFL. CDR3 bases: TGTGGCAGCAGCCAAGGGGGTAGCGGGAAACCCTACAATGAGCAGTTCCTC.